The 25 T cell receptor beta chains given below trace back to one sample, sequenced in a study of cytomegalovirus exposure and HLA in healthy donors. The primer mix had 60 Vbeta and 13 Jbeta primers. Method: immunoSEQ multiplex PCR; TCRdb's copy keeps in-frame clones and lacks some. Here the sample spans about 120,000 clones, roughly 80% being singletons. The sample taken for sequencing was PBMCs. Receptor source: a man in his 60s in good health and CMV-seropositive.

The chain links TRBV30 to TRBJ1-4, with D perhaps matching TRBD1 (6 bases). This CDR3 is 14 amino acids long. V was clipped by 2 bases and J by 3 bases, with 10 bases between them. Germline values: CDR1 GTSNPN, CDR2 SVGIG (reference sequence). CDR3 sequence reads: CAWSRGKANEKLFF. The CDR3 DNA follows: TGTGCCTGGAGTAGGGGGAAAGCTAATGAAAAACTGTTTTTT. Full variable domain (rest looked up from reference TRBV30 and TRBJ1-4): SQTIHQWPATLVQPVGSPLSLECTVEGTSNPNLYWYRQAAGRGLQLLFYSVGIGQISSEVPQNLSASRPQDRQFILSSKKLLLSDSGFYLCAWSRGKANEKLFFGSGTQLSVL.

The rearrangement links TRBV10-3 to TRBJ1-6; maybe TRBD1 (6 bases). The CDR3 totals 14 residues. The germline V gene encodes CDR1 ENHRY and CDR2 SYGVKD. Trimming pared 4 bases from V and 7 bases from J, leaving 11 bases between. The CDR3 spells CAISAGAGNSPLHF. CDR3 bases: TGTGCCATCAGTGCAGGGGCAGGGAATTCACCCCTCCACTTT.

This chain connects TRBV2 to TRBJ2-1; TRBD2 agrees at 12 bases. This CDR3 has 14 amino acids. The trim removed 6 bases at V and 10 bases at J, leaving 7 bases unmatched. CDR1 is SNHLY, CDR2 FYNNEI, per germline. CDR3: CASRRLAGAYEQFF. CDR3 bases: TGTGCCAGCAGGCGACTAGCGGGGGCCTACGAGCAGTTCTTC.

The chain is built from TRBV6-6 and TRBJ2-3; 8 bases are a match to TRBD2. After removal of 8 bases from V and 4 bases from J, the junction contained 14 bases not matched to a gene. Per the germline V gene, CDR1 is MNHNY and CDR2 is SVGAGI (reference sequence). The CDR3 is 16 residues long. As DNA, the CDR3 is TGTGCCAGCTCCTTAGCGGGGCCCCGCACGGCAGATACGCAGTATTTT. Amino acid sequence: CASSLAGPRTADTQYF.

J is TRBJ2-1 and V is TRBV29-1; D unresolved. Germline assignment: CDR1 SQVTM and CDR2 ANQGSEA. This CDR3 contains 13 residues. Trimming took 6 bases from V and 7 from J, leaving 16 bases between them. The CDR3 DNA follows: TGCAGCGTCAACCCCAGACCCGGGAATGAGCAGTTCTTC. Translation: CSVNPRPGNEQFF.

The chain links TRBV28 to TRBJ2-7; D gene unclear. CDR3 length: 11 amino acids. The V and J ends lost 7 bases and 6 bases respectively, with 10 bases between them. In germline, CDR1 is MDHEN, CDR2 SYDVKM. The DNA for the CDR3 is TGTGCCAGCACCTCCCTGGCCGAGCAGTACTTC. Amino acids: CASTSLAEQYF.

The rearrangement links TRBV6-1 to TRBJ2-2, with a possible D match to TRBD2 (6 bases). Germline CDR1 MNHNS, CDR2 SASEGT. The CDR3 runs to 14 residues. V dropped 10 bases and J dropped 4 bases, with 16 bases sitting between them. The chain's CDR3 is CATTQGGGTGELFF. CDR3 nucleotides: TGTGCCACCACCCAGGGAGGAGGCACCGGGGAGCTGTTTTTT.

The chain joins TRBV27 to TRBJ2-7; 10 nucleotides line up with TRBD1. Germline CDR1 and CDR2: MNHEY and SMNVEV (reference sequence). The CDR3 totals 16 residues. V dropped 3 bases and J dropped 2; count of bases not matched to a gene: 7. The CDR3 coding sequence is TGTGCCAGCAGTTTCTCAGGACAGGGGGTTACCTACGAGCAGTACTTC. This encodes CASSFSGQGVTYEQYF.

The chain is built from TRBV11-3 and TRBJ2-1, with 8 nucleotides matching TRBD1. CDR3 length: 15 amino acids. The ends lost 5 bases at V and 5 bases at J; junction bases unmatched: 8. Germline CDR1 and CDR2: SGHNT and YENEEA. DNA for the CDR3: TGTGCCAGCAGCACCGGACAGGGAACCAACAATGAGCAGTTCTTC. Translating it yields CASSTGQGTNNEQFF.

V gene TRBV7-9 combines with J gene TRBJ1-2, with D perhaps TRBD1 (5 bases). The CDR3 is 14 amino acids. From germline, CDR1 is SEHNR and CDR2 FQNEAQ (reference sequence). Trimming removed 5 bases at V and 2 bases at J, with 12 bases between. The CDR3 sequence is CASSPIGGNYGYTF. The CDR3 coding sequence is TGTGCCAGCAGCCCCATTGGGGGGAACTATGGCTACACCTTC.

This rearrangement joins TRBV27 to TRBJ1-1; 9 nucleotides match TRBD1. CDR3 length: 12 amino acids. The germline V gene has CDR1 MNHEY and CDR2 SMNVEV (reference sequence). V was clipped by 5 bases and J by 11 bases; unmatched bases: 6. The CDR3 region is CASSPGTGRAFF. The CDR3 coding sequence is TGTGCCAGCAGTCCAGGGACAGGGAGGGCTTTCTTT.

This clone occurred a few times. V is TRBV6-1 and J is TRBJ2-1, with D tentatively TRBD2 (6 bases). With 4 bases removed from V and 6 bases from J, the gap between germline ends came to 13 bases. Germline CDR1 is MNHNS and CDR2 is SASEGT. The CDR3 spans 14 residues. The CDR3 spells CASSGEVLRNEQFF. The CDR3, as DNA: TGTGCCAGCAGTGGGGAGGTGCTTCGCAATGAGCAGTTCTTC.

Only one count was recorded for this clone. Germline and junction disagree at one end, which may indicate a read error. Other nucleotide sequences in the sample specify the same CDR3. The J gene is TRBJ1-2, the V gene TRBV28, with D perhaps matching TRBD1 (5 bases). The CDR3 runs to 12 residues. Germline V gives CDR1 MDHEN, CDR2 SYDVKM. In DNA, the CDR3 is TGCGCCAGTCGACAGCCGGTCGGGGGCTACACCTTC. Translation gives CASRQPVGGYTF.

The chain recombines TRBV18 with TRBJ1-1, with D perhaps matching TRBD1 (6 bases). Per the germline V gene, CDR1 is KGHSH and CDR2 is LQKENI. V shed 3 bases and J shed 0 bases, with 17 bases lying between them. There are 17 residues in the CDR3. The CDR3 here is CASSPRDTVKLNTEAFF. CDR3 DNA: TGTGCCAGCTCACCCCGGGACACCGTTAAATTGAACACTGAAGCTTTCTTT.

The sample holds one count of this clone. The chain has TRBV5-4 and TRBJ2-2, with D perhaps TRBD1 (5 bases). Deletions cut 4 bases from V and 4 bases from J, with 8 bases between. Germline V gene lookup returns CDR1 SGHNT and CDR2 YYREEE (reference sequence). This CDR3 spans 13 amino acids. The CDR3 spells CASSLDSTGELFF. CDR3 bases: TGTGCCAGCAGCCTCGACAGCACCGGGGAGCTGTTTTTT.

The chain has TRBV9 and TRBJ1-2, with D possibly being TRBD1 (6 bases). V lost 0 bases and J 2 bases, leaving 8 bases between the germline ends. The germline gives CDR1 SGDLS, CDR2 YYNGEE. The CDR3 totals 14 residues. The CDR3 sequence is CASSVGGQNYGYTF. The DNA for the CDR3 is TGTGCCAGCAGCGTAGGGGGGCAAAACTATGGCTACACCTTC. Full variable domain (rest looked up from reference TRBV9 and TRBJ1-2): DSGVTQTPKHLITATGQRVTLRCSPRSGDLSVYWYQQSLDQGLQFLIQYYNGEERAKGNILERFSAQQFPDLHSELNLSSLELGDSALYFCASSVGGQNYGYTFGSGTRLTVV.

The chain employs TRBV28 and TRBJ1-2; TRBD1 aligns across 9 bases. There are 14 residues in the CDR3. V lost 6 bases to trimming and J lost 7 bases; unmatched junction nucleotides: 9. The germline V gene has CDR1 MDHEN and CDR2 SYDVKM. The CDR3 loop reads CASSLGTGTGGYTF. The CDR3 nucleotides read TGTGCCAGCAGCTTAGGGACAGGGACCGGTGGCTACACCTTC.

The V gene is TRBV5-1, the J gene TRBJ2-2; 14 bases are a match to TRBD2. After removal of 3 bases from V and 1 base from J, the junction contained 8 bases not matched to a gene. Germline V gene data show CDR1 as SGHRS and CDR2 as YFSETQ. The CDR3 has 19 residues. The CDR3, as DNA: TGCGCCAGCAGCTCTCCCTTGGGACTAGCGGGAGTGAACACCGGGGAGCTGTTTTTT. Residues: CASSSPLGLAGVNTGELFF.

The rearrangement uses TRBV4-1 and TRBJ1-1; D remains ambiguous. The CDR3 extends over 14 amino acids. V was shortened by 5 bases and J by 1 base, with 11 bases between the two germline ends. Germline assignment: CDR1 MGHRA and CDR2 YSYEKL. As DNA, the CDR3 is TGCGCCAGCAGCTACCTCCGGGGGAACACTGAAGCTTTCTTT. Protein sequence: CASSYLRGNTEAFF.

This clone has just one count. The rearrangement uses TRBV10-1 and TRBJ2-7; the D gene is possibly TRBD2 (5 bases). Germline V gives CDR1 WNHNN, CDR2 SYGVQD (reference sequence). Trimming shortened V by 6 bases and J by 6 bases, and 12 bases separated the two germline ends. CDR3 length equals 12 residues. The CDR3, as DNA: TGCGCCAGCAGCGAGGGCCATGGCGAGCAGTACTTC. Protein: CASSEGHGEQYF.

The CDR3 spells CAISDRGEQYF. CDR3 sequence (DNA): TGTGCCATCAGTGACAGGGGGGAGCAGTACTTC. This rearrangement joins TRBV10-3 to TRBJ2-7; 7 bases map to TRBD1. V was clipped by 3 bases and J by 7 bases; unmatched bases: 0. The CDR3 runs 11 residues. Germline V lookup: CDR1 ENHRY, CDR2 SYGVKD.

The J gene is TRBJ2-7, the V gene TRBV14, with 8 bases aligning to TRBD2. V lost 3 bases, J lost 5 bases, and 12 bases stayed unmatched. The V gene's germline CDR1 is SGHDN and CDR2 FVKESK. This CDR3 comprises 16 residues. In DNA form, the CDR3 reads TGTGCCAGCAGCCAGGGGGGAACTAGCGGCGCCCACGAGCAGTACTTC. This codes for CASSQGGTSGAHEQYF.

CDR3 nucleotide sequence: TGTGCCAGCAGCACCTCAAGGGTGAGGGACACTGAAGCTTTCTTT. Its translation is CASSTSRVRDTEAFF. The chain links TRBV5-4 to TRBJ1-1, with D uncertain. CDR3 length: 15 residues. Trimming removed 4 bases from V and 3 bases from J, with 16 bases in between. Germline-derived CDR1 and CDR2 are SGHNT and YYREEE (reference sequence).

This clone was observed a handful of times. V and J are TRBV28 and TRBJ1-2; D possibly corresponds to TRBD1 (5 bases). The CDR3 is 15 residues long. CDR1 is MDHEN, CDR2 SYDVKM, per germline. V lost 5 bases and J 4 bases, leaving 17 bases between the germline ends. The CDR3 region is CASSLRAGFIYGYTF. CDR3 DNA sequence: TGTGCCAGCAGTCTAAGGGCAGGGTTTATCTATGGCTACACCTTC.

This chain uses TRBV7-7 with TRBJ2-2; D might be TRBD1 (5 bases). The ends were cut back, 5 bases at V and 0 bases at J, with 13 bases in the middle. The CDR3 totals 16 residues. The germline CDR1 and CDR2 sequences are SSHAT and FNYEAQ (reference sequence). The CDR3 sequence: CASSPQGKANTGELFF. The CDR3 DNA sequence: TGTGCCAGCAGCCCCCAGGGTAAAGCGAACACCGGGGAGCTGTTTTTT.